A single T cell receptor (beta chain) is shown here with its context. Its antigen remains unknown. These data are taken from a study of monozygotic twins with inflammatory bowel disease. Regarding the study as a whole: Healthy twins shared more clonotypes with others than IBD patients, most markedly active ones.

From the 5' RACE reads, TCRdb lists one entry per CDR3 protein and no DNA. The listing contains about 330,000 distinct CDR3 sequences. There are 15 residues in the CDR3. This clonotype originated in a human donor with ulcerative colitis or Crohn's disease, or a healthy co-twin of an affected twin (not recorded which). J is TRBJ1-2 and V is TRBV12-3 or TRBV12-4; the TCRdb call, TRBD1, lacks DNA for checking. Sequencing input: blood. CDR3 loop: CASSFRGEGARGYTF.